The 18 T cell receptor beta chains presented below share a single source sample, sequenced in a study of cytomegalovirus exposure and HLA in healthy donors. With 60 Vbeta and 13 Jbeta primers, the PCR was carried out. Measured with immunoSEQ multiplex PCR; TCRdb has only the in-frame clones, and not every one. Here the sample spans approximately 160,000 clones, about 76% being singletons. The sample comprised PBMCs. All receptors derive from a male donor in good health and CMV-seropositive.

In this sample, this clone turned up a few times. The chain carries TRBV6-1 and TRBJ1-5; no firm D call. This CDR3 is built from 13 residues. V was trimmed by 6 bases and J by 5 bases, leaving 11 bases between them. The germline gives CDR1 MNHNS, CDR2 SASEGT. CDR3 in DNA: TGTGCCAGCAGGTTAACCGTAGATCAGCCCCAGCATTTT. It codes for CASRLTVDQPQHF.

The chain employs TRBV2 and TRBJ2-2; tentative D call: TRBD2 (5 bases). The CDR3 covers 14 residues. Trimming pared 4 bases from V and 1 base from J, leaving 7 bases between. The germline V gene has CDR1 SNHLY and CDR2 FYNNEI. The CDR3 spells CASSVGLNTGELFF. CDR3 sequence (DNA): TGTGCCAGCAGTGTAGGACTGAACACCGGGGAGCTGTTTTTT. The variable domain in full, with the rest retrieved from reference TRBV2 and TRBJ2-2, is EPEVTQTPSHQVTQMGQEVILRCVPISNHLYFYWYRQILGQKVEFLVSFYNNEISEKSEIFDDQFSVERPDGSNFTLKIRSTKLEDSAMYFCASSVGLNTGELFFGEGSRLTVL.

The chain uses TRBV7-3 and TRBJ2-3, with D tentatively TRBD2 (5 bases). The CDR3 extends over 15 amino acids. CDR1 and CDR2 (germline): SGHTA, FQGTGA. V was trimmed by 5 bases and J by 1 base, leaving 13 bases between them. The CDR3 region has the DNA TGTGCCAGCAGCACCTCAGGAGGCGGCACAGATACGCAGTATTTT. It translates to CASSTSGGGTDTQYF. Drawing the rest from reference TRBV7-3 and TRBJ2-3, the complete variable domain is GAGVSQTPSNKVTEKGKYVELRCDPISGHTALYWYRQSLGQGPEFLIYFQGTGAADDSGLPNDRFFAVRPEGSVSTLKIQRTERGDSAVYLCASSTSGGGTDTQYFGPGTRLTVL.

The chain uses TRBV15 and TRBJ1-2; no firm D call. Germline V gene lookup returns CDR1 LNHNV and CDR2 YYDKDF (reference sequence). The CDR3 sequence is 15 residues long. The germline V and J ends were trimmed by 0 bases and 3 bases, with 11 bases remaining between them. The DNA of the CDR3 is TGTGCCACCAGCAGAGATAGAGGCGGATACTATGGCTACACCTTC. It yields the protein CATSRDRGGYYGYTF.

The chain's CDR3 is CASGGGATDTQYF. In DNA, the CDR3 is TGTGCCAGCGGGGGGGGTGCCACAGATACGCAGTATTTT. The chain uses TRBV6-5 and TRBJ2-3, with 7 positions matching TRBD2. The germline V gene encodes CDR1 MNHEY and CDR2 SVGAGI. The CDR3 extends over 13 amino acids. The V gene end was trimmed by 8 bases and the J gene end by 2 bases; junction bases not matched to a gene: 4.

The chain is built from TRBV27 and TRBJ2-5; the D gene is possibly TRBD1 (6 bases). V was pared by 0 bases and J by 2 bases, with 13 bases between. The CDR3 length is 16 residues. CDR1 and CDR2 (germline): MNHEY, SMNVEV (reference sequence). CDR3 bases: TGTGCCAGCAGTTTATCCTCGGGACACCCACAAGAGACCCAGTACTTC. It encodes CASSLSSGHPQETQYF.

The count of this clone is one. The V and J genes are TRBV11-2 and TRBJ1-2; 7 bases line up with TRBD1. The CDR3 has 14 amino acids. Looked up from germline, CDR1 is SGHAT and CDR2 is FQNNGV. The V gene end was trimmed by 4 bases and the J gene end by 6 bases; junction bases not matched to a gene: 8. The chain's CDR3 is CASSSPKRGHGYTF. In DNA form, the CDR3 reads TGTGCCAGCAGCTCCCCGAAAAGGGGGCATGGCTACACCTTC.

The CDR3 coding sequence is TGTGCCAGCAGCGTAGTTGGGCCCGCTGTGGGGGCCAACGTCCTGACTTTC. The encoded protein is CASSVVGPAVGANVLTF. J is TRBJ2-6 and V is TRBV9, with D unresolved. Trimming shortened V by 0 bases and J by 4 bases, and 14 bases separated the two germline ends. This CDR3 region has 17 residues. Germline V gives CDR1 SGDLS, CDR2 YYNGEE.

The chain joins TRBV5-6 to TRBJ2-7; D gene ambiguous. Germline V gives CDR1 SGHDT, CDR2 YYEEEE. The CDR3 consists of 13 residues. The V gene lost 5 bases and the J gene lost 2 bases, with 11 bases spanning the gap. CDR3 residues: CASSFQQTYEQYF. The DNA of the CDR3 is TGTGCCAGCAGTTTCCAACAGACCTACGAGCAGTACTTC.

The CDR3 loop reads CAWSWGLTGYEQYF. CDR3 nucleotides: TGTGCCTGGAGTTGGGGTCTAACAGGCTACGAGCAGTACTTC. The chain carries TRBV30 and TRBJ2-7; D may be TRBD1 (5 bases). The CDR3 consists of 14 residues. The V and J ends lost 2 bases and 3 bases respectively, with 14 bases between them. Germline V gives CDR1 GTSNPN, CDR2 SVGIG (reference sequence).

V gene TRBV25-1 combines with J gene TRBJ2-5; D unclear. CDR1 and CDR2 from the germline V gene are MGHDK and SYGVNS. The CDR3 runs to 15 residues. The V and J ends lost 1 base and 4 bases respectively, with 13 bases between them. CDR3 region: CASSESPRLGETQYF. The CDR3 DNA reads TGTGCCAGCAGTGAATCCCCCCGGCTAGGAGAGACCCAGTACTTC.

The sample holds a few counts of this clone. J is TRBJ2-7 and V is TRBV6-6, with TRBD2 as a possible D gene (7 bases). Trimming removed 8 bases from V and 2 bases from J, with 16 bases in between. CDR1 is MNHNY, CDR2 SVGAGI, per germline (reference sequence). The CDR3 consists of 14 residues. The CDR3, as DNA: TGTGCCAGCTCTCGGGCGGGGGCCACCTACGAGCAGTACTTC. It codes for CASSRAGATYEQYF.

This chain links TRBV6-6 with TRBJ2-7, with D possibly being TRBD1 (6 bases). Trimming cost V 2 bases and J 1 base, with 9 bases left between them. The V gene's germline CDR1 is MNHNY and CDR2 SVGAGI (reference sequence). This CDR3 comprises 14 residues. DNA of the CDR3: TGTGCCAGCAGTTACACAGGGTTATCCTACGAGCAGTACTTC. Protein: CASSYTGLSYEQYF.

This chain uses TRBV4-3 with TRBJ2-3; 11 bases map to TRBD2. The V gene end was trimmed by 2 bases and the J gene end by 4 bases; junction bases not matched to a gene: 5. This CDR3 has 16 residues. CDR1 LGHNA and CDR2 YSLEER come from the germline V gene. The DNA for the CDR3 is TGCGCCAGCAGCCAAACCGGGACTAGCGGTCCAGATACGCAGTATTTT. Translation: CASSQTGTSGPDTQYF.

V gene TRBV5-1 combines with J gene TRBJ1-6; the D gene is possibly TRBD1 (5 bases). Germline-derived CDR1 and CDR2 are SGHRS and YFSETQ. Trimming took 2 bases from V and 10 from J, leaving 13 bases between them. There are 14 residues in the CDR3. This chain's CDR3 is CASSLGAGKSPLHF. In DNA form, the CDR3 reads TGCGCCAGCAGCTTAGGGGCAGGGAAATCACCCCTCCACTTT.

The chain employs TRBV5-5 and TRBJ1-2, with D unresolved. The CDR3 consists of 16 residues. Germline CDR1 and CDR2: SGHKS and YYEKEE (reference sequence). The V gene lost 2 bases and the J gene lost 5 bases, with 19 bases spanning the gap. The CDR3 spells CASSFSTQSVAYGYTF. DNA for the CDR3: TGTGCCAGCAGCTTTTCAACCCAATCGGTAGCTTATGGCTACACCTTC. Full variable domain (rest looked up from reference TRBV5-5 and TRBJ1-2): DAGVTQSPTHLIKTRGQQVTLRCSPISGHKSVSWYQQVLGQGPQFIFQYYEKEERGRGNFPDRFSARQFPNYSSELNVNALLLGDSALYLCASSFSTQSVAYGYTFGSGTRLTVV.

The rearrangement joins TRBV20-1 to TRBJ2-5; D is unresolved. With the DNA end fitting TRBJ2-7 better, the J assignment may be wrong. CDR3 size: 11 residues. Germline assignment: CDR1 DFQATT and CDR2 SNEGSKA (reference sequence). CDR3 DNA: TGCAGTGCTACCCGATCCTACGAGCAGTACTTC. It specifies CSATRSYEQYF.

There are a few counts of this clone. The gene calls are TRBV4-1 and TRBJ1-2; TRBD1 might be the D (6 bases). Germline assignment: CDR1 MGHRA and CDR2 YSYEKL. The ends were cut back, 3 bases at V and 4 bases at J, with 15 bases in the middle. The CDR3 covers 15 residues. Here the CDR3 DNA reads TGCGCCAGCAGCCAGGGGAGACAGGCTGGCTATGGCTACACCTTC. It is translated as CASSQGRQAGYGYTF.